These 14 T cell receptor beta chains originate from one sample sequenced in a study of human T cells and chemical hapten exposure. MiXCR, applied by TCRdb to the RACE reads, yields one record per CDR3 protein. Seen here are about 120,000 distinct CDR3 sequences, about 10% observed once, and the top ten hold around 2.2%. Time point in this sample: patch test 3, about 24 weeks after DPC sensitization. Treatment: therapeutic diphenylcyclopropenone sensitization with weekly scalp DPC. The sample was whole blood, taken in connection with sensitization to the hapten diphenylcyclopropenone (DPC). The receptors derive from a woman in her forties or fifties with alopecia areata. Some clones in this sample may be carry-over from other donors' samples.

The rearrangement links TRBV21-1 to TRBJ2-7; TRBD2 is the table's D call, not checked against the DNA. TRBV21-1 is designated a pseudogene. There are 15 residues in the CDR3. This chain's CDR3 is CASSKYPSLSYEQYF. In DNA form, the CDR3 reads TGTGCCAGCAGCAAATACCCTAGCTTATCCTACGAGCAGTACTTC.

The chain couples TRBV6-2 or TRBV6-3 to TRBJ2-2, with D unresolved. The CDR3 consists of 11 residues. Germline V CDR1 and CDR2: MNHEY, SVGEGT. Trimming stripped 6 bases from V and 8 bases from J, with 7 bases between. This chain's CDR3 is CASSPAGELFF. The CDR3 region has the DNA TGTGCCAGCAGCCCCGCGGGGGAGCTGTTTTTT.

Ten or more counts support this clonotype. DNA of the CDR3: TGTGCCAGCAGCTTATCCTCGATCTCCTACGAGCAGTACTTC. It encodes CASSLSSISYEQYF. The genes are TRBV7-2 and TRBJ2-7; D uncertain. Trimming took 2 bases from V and 0 from J, leaving 8 bases between them. This CDR3 comprises 14 residues. Germline values: CDR1 SGHTA, CDR2 FQGNSA.

The V and J genes are TRBV10-2 and TRBJ2-3, with 8 positions matching TRBD1. The germline V gene has CDR1 WSHSY and CDR2 SAAADI. The V gene end was trimmed by 2 bases and the J gene end by 5 bases; junction bases not matched to a gene: 9. The CDR3 consists of 16 residues. This chain's CDR3 is CASSEMGRGLKDTQYF. The DNA of the CDR3 is TGCGCCAGCAGTGAGATGGGCAGGGGGCTGAAAGATACGCAGTATTTT.

This clonotype was seen more than once but under ten times. The chain links TRBV27 to TRBJ2-7, with TRBD2 identical over 7 bases. The CDR3 is 16 amino acids. The junction had 15 bases not matched to a gene; V was cut back by 4 bases and J by 6 bases. Germline CDR1 is MNHEY and CDR2 is SMNVEV (reference sequence). The CDR3 spells CASSSLAGAKVGEQYF. CDR3 nucleotides: TGTGCCAGCAGTTCCCTCGCGGGAGCAAAAGTGGGCGAGCAGTACTTC.

CDR3 bases: TGTGCCAGCAGCTTTACAGGATGGGGCACTGAAGCTTTCTTT. This codes for CASSFTGWGTEAFF. J is TRBJ1-1 and V is TRBV5-6, with TRBD1 as a possible D gene (5 bases). The germline CDR1 and CDR2 sequences are SGHDT and YYEEEE. The germline V and J ends were trimmed by 2 bases and 4 bases, with 12 bases remaining between them. The CDR3 has 14 residues.

This clonotype was observed at least ten times. This chain joins TRBV7-2 and TRBJ1-6; the D is unclear. This CDR3 comprises 13 residues. V shed 3 bases and J shed 5 bases, with 5 bases lying between them. Germline V gene sequence: CDR1 SGHTA, CDR2 FQGNSA. The CDR3 DNA reads as TGTGCCAGCAGCTTCCACGATAATTCACCCCTCCACTTT. This translates into CASSFHDNSPLHF.

This clonotype was seen only a few times. The chain is built from TRBV6-6 and TRBJ1-2; no definite D call. V lost 5 bases and J 8 bases, leaving 18 bases between the germline ends. Germline lookup yields CDR1 MNHNY and CDR2 SVGAGI (reference sequence). The CDR3 has 14 residues. CDR3 sequence reads: CASSAESEAAGYTF. CDR3 DNA sequence: TGTGCCAGCAGTGCTGAATCCGAAGCGGCCGGCTACACCTTC.

The rearrangement joins TRBV20-1 to TRBJ1-5, with unresolved D. V lost 0 bases and J 4 bases, leaving 19 bases between the germline ends. Germline values: CDR1 DFQATT, CDR2 SNEGSKA (reference sequence). CDR3 length equals 17 residues. Written as DNA, the CDR3 is TGCAGTGCTAGAGATCCTGGACGGTCGGCCGTTAATCAGCCCCAGCATTTT. Protein: CSARDPGRSAVNQPQHF.

This clonotype has only a few counts. The V and J genes are TRBV29-1 and TRBJ1-2; D is unresolved. This CDR3 comprises 13 residues. The V end lost 1 base, the J end lost 0 bases, and 6 bases lay between the germline ends. Germline CDR1 SQVTM, CDR2 ANQGSEA. CDR3 in amino acids: CSVEGATNYGYTF. CDR3 coding DNA: TGCAGCGTTGAAGGAGCGACTAACTATGGCTACACCTTC.

The chain uses TRBV7-9 and TRBJ2-7; D ambiguous. Germline CDR1 and CDR2: SEHNR and FQNEAQ (reference sequence). Trimming shortened V by 1 base and J by 4 bases, and 14 bases separated the two germline ends. The CDR3 covers 15 residues. CDR3 in amino acids: CASSLEGRQLYEQYF. CDR3 DNA: TGTGCCAGCAGCTTAGAAGGGCGGCAGCTGTACGAGCAGTACTTC.

The genes are TRBV12-3 or TRBV12-4 and TRBJ2-7; D may match TRBD1 or TRBD2 (5 bases each). Trimming left V 5 bases short and J 6 bases short, with 17 bases between. The CDR3 sequence is 14 residues long. The CDR3 nucleotides are TGTGCCAGCAGTCCAGATGGGGGTGGAACCGAGCAGTACTTC. As protein: CASSPDGGGTEQYF.

This clonotype was detected only a few times. The chain combines TRBV20-1 with TRBJ2-3; 11 positions agree with TRBD2. The CDR3 contains 14 residues. CDR1 is DFQATT and CDR2 is SNEGSKA in the germline V gene (reference sequence). V dropped 2 bases and J dropped 5; count of bases not matched to a gene: 3. The CDR3: CSARPSGRRDTQYF. CDR3 sequence (DNA): TGCAGTGCTAGACCTAGCGGGAGGCGAGATACGCAGTATTTT.

This clonotype came up many times. This rearrangement joins TRBV7-9 to TRBJ2-1, with 10 bases that match TRBD2. The CDR3 is 15 amino acids. J was trimmed by 6 bases and V by 2 bases; bases with no gene match: 4. Germline assignment: CDR1 SEHNR and CDR2 FQNEAQ (reference sequence). CDR3 region: CASSLISGRANEQFF. CDR3 sequence (DNA): TGTGCCAGCAGCTTAATCAGCGGGAGGGCCAATGAGCAGTTCTTC. The entire variable domain, with the rest obtained from reference TRBV7-9 and TRBJ2-1, is as follows: DTGVSQNPRHKITKRGQNVTFRCDPISEHNRLYWYRQTLGQGPEFLTYFQNEAQLEKSRLLSDRFSAERPKGSFSTLEIQRTEQGDSAMYLCASSLISGRANEQFFGPGTRLTVL.